This T cell receptor beta chain was captured by sequencing in a study of T cells in Graves' hyperthyroidism and ophthalmopathy. This clonotype was found many times. At one of its ends the junction is not consistent with the germline gene, which may arise from a read error. The source material, RNA transcripts, was used to amplify TCR beta CDR3 regions. When the TCR CDR3 underwent first-round RT-PCR, the HTBI primer set was used. From the multiplex PCR reads, TCRdb called clonotypes with MiXCR, one entry per CDR3 protein. The table shows around 370,000 distinct CDR3 sequences, with about a fifth occurring only once. Exclusion followed for patients with uncontrolled infection, other autoimmune disease, pregnancy or lactation. The CDR3 runs 14 residues.

The sample consisted of blood. The sequence derives from a young man with Graves' ophthalmopathy. The rearrangement uses TRBV12-3 or TRBV12-4 and TRBJ2-7; TRBD2 agrees at 9 bases. The CDR3 reads CASSLAGAGYEQYF. The CDR3 DNA sequence: TGTGCCAGCAGCTTAGCGGGGGCCGGCTACGAGCAGTACTTC.